This T cell receptor beta chain was captured in a study of beta chain features in type 1 diabetes. Study-wide findings and caveats: Researchers cautioned that cDNA sequencing could over-represent cells with high TCR expression.

The CDR3 runs to 15 residues. The V gene lost 7 bases and the J gene lost 3 bases, with 19 bases spanning the gap. Germline V lookup: CDR1 MNHNS, CDR2 SASEGT. Cells sorted by CD45RO/CCR7/CD25/CD127/CD95/CD27 comprised CD4+ naive, central memory, regulatory and stem cell-like memory cells. Of the isolated RNA, all was reverse transcribed, and so the sequenced material was expressed TCRB transcripts. Some clones are missing from TCRdb's copy, which holds only in-frame ones; the method was immunoSEQ multiplex PCR. The table lists tens of thousands of clones, roughly 50% of them singletons. This clone was found a few times. What it binds is unknown.

This TCR derives from a woman younger than 45 in good health. The chain recombines TRBV6-1 with TRBJ2-7; maybe TRBD2 (5 bases). Sequencing input: stem cell memory CD4+ T cells from blood. In nucleotides, the CDR3 is TGTGCCAGCACTACAGCGGTCACTCTTAGCTACGAGCAGTACTTC. Amino acids: CASTTAVTLSYEQYF.